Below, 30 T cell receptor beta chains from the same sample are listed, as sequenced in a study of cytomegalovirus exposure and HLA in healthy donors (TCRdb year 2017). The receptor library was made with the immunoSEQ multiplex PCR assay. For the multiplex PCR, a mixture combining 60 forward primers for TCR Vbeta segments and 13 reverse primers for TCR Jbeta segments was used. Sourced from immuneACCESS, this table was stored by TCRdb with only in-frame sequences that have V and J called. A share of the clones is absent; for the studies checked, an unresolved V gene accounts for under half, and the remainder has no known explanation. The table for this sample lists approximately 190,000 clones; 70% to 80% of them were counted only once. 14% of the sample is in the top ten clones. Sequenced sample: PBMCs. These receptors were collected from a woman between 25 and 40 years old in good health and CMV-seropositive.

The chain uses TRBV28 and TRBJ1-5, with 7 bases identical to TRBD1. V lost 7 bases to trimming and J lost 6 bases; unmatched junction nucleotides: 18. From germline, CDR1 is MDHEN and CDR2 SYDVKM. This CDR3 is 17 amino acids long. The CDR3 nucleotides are TGTGCCAGCATCTCGCCCCCGCGCCGACAGGGTCTTCAGCCCCAGCATTTT. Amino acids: CASISPPRRQGLQPQHF.

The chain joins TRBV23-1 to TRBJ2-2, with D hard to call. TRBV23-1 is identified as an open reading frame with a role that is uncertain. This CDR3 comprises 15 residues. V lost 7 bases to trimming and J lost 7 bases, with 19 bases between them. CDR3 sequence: CASTNLLTEVGELFF. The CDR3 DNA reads TGCGCCAGCACCAACCTATTGACCGAGGTCGGGGAGCTGTTTTTT.

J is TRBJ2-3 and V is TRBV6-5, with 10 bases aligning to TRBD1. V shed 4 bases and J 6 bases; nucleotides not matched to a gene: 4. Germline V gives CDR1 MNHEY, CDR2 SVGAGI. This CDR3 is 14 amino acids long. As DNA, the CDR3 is TGTGCCAGCAGTTCAGACAGGGGGCGGGATACGCAGTATTTT. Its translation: CASSSDRGRDTQYF.

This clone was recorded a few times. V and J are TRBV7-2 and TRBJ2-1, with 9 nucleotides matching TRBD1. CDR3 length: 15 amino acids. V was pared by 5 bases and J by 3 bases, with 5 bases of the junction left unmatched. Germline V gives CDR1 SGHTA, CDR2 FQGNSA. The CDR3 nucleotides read TGTGCCAGCAGCACCCGGACAGGGGTCTACAATGAGCAGTTCTTC. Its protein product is CASSTRTGVYNEQFF.

For the CDR3, the DNA is TGCGCCAGCAGCTTCCGGGACAATGAGCAGTTCTTC. It codes for CASSFRDNEQFF. The rearrangement links TRBV5-1 to TRBJ2-1; D not resolved. Deletions cut 2 bases from V and 5 bases from J, with 5 bases between. CDR1 is SGHRS and CDR2 is YFSETQ in the germline V gene. This CDR3 has 12 residues.

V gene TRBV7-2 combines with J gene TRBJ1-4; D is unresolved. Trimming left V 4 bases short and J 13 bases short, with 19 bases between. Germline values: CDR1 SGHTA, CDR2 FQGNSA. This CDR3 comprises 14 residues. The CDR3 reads CASSYRGARGRLFF. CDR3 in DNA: TGTGCCAGCAGCTACAGAGGTGCCCGGGGTAGACTGTTTTTT. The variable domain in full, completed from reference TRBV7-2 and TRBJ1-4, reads GAGVSQSPSNKVTEKGKDVELRCDPISGHTALYWYRQSLGQGLEFLIYFQGNSAPDKSGLPSDRFSAERTGGSVSTLTIQRTQQEDSAVYLCASSYRGARGRLFFGSGTQLSVL.

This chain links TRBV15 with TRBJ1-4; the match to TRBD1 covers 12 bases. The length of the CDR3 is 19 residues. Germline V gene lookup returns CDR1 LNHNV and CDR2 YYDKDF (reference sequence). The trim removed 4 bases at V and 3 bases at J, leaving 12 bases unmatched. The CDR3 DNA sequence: TGTGCCACCAGCACACCCCTGGGGACAGGGGGCAGGTCTAATGAAAAACTGTTTTTT. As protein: CATSTPLGTGGRSNEKLFF.

The CDR3 DNA sequence: TGTGCCAGCAGCCAGGGTGACTCCGCATACTACGAGCAGTACTTC. Its translation: CASSQGDSAYYEQYF. The chain is built from TRBV4-2 and TRBJ2-7; D is uncertain. The ends were cut back, 3 bases at V and 3 bases at J, with 15 bases in the middle. Germline V lookup: CDR1 LGHNA, CDR2 YNFKEQ. The CDR3 sequence is 15 residues long.

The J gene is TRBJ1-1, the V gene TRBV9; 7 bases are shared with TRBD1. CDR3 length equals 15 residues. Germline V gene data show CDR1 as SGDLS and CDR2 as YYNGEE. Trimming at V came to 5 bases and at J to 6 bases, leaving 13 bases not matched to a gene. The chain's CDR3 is CASSDRDSLVPEAFF. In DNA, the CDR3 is TGTGCCAGCAGTGATCGGGACAGCCTGGTTCCTGAAGCTTTCTTT.

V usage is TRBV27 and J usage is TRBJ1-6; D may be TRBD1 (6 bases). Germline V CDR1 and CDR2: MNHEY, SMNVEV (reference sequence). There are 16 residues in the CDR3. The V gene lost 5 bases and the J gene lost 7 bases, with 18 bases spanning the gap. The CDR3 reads CASSPQMTGGNSPLHF. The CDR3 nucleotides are TGTGCCAGCAGTCCACAGATGACAGGAGGAAATTCACCCCTCCACTTT.

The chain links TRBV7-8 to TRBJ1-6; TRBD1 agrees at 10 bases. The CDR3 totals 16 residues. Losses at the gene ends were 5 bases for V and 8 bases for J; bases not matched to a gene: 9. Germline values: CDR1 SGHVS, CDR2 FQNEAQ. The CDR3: CASSGSGTGVDSPLHF. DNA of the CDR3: TGTGCCAGCAGCGGATCGGGGACAGGGGTGGATTCACCCCTCCACTTT.

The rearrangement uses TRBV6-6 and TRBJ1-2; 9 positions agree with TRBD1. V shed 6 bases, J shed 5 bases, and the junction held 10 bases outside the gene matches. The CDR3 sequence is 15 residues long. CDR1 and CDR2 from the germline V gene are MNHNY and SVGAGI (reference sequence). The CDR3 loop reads CASSPLQGAVYGYTF. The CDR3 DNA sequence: TGTGCCAGCAGCCCTCTACAGGGGGCAGTGTATGGCTACACCTTC.

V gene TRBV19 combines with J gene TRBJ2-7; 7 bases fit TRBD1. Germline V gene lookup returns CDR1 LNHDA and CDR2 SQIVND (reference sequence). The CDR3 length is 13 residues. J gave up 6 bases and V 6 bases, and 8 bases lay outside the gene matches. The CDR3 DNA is TGTGCCAGTAGGAGGACAGGCAAAGCCGAGCAGTACTTC. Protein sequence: CASRRTGKAEQYF. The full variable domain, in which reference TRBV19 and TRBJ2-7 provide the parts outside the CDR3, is DGGITQSPKYLFRKEGQNVTLSCEQNLNHDAMYWYRQDPGQGLRLIYYSQIVNDFQKGDIAEGYSVSREKKESFPLTVTSAQKNPTAFYLCASRRTGKAEQYFGPGTRLTVT.

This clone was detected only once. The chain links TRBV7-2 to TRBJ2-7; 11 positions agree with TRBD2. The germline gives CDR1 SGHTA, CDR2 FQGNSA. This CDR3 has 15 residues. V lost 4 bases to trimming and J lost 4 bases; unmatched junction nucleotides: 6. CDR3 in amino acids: CASSSGLAVGYEQYF. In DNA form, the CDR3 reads TGTGCCAGCAGCTCGGGACTAGCGGTGGGATACGAGCAGTACTTC.

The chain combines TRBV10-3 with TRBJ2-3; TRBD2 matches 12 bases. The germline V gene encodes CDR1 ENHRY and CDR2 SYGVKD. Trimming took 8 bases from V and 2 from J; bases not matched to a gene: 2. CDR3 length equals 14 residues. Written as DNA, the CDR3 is TGTGCCATCGGACTAGCGGGGCCCACAGATACGCAGTATTTT. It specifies CAIGLAGPTDTQYF.

This chain's CDR3 is CASSPLAGQGRAYEQYF. The CDR3 DNA reads TGTGCCAGCTCACCACTAGCCGGACAGGGTAGAGCCTACGAGCAGTACTTC. The chain employs TRBV18 and TRBJ2-7; 8 positions agree with TRBD1. Per the germline V gene, CDR1 is KGHSH and CDR2 is LQKENI. The V gene end was trimmed by 1 base and the J gene end by 2 bases; junction bases not matched to a gene: 10. This CDR3 is built from 17 residues.

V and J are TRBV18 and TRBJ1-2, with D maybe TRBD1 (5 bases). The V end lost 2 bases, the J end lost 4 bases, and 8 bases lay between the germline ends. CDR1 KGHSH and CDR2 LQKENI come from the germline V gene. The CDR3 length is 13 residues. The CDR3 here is CASSPTGGYGYTF. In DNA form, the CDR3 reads TGTGCCAGCTCACCAACGGGGGGCTATGGCTACACCTTC.

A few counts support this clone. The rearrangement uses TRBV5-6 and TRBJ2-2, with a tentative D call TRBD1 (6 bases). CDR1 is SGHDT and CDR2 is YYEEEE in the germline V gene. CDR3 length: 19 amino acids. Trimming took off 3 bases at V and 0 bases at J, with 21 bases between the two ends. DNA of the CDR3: TGTGCCAGCAGCTCCACCCGGGACAACCACCCCGCGAACACCGGGGAGCTGTTTTTT. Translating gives CASSSTRDNHPANTGELFF.

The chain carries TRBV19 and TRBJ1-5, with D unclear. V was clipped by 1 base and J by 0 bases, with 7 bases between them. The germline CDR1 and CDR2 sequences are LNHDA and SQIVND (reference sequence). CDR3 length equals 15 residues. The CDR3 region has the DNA TGTGCCAGTAGTATAGTTGGAGGTAGCAATCAGCCCCAGCATTTT. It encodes CASSIVGGSNQPQHF.

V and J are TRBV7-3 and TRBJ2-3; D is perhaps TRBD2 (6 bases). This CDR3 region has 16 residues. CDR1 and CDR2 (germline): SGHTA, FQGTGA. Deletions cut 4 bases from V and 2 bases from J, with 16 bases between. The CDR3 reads CASSSNPGLDTDTQYF. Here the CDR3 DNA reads TGTGCCAGCAGCTCAAACCCGGGACTTGACACAGATACGCAGTATTTT.

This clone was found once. CDR3 loop: CASSQEPGLAGGSSYNEQFF. In DNA form, the CDR3 reads TGCGCCAGCAGCCAAGAGCCGGGACTAGCGGGAGGGAGCTCCTACAATGAGCAGTTCTTC. The V gene is TRBV4-1, the J gene TRBJ2-1; 16 bases agree with TRBD2. With 0 bases clipped from V and 0 bases from J, the junction kept 5 bases outside the gene matches. Germline V lookup: CDR1 MGHRA, CDR2 YSYEKL. This CDR3 comprises 20 residues.

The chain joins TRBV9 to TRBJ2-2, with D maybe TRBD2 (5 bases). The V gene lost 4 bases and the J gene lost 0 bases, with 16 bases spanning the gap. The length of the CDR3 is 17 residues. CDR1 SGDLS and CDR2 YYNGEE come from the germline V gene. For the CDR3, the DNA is TGTGCCAGCAGCCTTACGAGAAAGGAGGCGAACACCGGGGAGCTGTTTTTT. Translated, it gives CASSLTRKEANTGELFF.

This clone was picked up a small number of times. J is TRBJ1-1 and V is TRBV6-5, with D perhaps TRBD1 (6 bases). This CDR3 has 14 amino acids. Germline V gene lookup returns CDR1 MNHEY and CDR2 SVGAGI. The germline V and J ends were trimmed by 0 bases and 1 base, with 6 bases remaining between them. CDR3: CASSYSTGNTEAFF. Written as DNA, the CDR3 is TGTGCCAGCAGTTACTCGACAGGGAACACTGAAGCTTTCTTT.

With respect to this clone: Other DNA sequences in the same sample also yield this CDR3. CDR3: CASSHGGAGEQYF. The CDR3 region has the DNA TGTGCCAGCTCACACGGGGGGGCCGGCGAACAGTACTTC. The chain employs TRBV18 and TRBJ2-7; 8 nucleotides match TRBD2. V dropped 4 bases and J dropped 10; count of bases not matched to a gene: 9. CDR3 length: 13 amino acids. Germline CDR1 KGHSH, CDR2 LQKENI.

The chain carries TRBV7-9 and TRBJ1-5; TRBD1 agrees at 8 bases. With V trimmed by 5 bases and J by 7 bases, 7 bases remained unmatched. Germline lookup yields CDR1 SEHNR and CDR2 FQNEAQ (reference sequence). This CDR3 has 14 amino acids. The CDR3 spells CASSATGGGQPQHF. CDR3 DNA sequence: TGTGCCAGCAGCGCTACAGGGGGTGGGCAGCCCCAGCATTTT.

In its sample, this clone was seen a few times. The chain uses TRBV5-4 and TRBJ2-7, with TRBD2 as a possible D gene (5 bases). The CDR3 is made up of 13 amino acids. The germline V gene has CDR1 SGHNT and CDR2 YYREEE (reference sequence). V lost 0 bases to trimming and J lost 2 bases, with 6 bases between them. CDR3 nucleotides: TGTGCCAGCAGCTTGGCCGGGACCTACGAGCAGTACTTC. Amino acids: CASSLAGTYEQYF.

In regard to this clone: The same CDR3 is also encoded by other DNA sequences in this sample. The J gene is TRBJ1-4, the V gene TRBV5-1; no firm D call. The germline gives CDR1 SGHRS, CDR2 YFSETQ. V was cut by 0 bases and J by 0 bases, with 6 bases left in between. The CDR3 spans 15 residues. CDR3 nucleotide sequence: TGCGCCAGCAGCTTGGGGGCTGCAACTAATGAAAAACTGTTTTTT. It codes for CASSLGAATNEKLFF.

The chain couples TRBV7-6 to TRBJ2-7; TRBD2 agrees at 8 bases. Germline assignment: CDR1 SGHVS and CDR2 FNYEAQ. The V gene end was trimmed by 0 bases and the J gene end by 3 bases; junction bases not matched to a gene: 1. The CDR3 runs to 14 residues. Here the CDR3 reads CASSLAGTSYEQYF. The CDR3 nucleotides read TGTGCCAGCAGCTTAGCCGGGACTAGCTACGAGCAGTACTTC.

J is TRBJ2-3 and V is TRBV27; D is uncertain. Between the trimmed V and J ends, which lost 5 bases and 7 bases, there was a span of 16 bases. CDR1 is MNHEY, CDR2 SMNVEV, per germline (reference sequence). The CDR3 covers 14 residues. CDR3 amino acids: CASSPSRGPYTQYF. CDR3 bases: TGTGCCAGCAGTCCCTCACGTGGCCCTTATACGCAGTATTTT.

CDR3 protein: CASSPGPGQPQHF. The CDR3 coding sequence is TGTGCCAGCAGCCCGGGTCCGGGACAGCCCCAGCATTTT. The gene calls are TRBV7-3 and TRBJ1-5; no firm D call. The V gene's germline CDR1 is SGHTA and CDR2 FQGTGA. This CDR3 comprises 13 residues. The V end was cut by 5 bases, the J end by 7 bases, with 12 bases between.